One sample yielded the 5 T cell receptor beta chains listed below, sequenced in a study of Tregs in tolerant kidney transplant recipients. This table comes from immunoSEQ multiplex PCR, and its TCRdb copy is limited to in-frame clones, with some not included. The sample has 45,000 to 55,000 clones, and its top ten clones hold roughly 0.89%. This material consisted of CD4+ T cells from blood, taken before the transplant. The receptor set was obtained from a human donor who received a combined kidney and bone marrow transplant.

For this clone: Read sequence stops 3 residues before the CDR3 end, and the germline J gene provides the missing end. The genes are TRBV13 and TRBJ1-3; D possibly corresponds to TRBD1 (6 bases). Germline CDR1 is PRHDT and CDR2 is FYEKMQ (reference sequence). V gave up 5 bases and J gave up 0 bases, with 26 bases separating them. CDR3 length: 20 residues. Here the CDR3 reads CASSPLDRRFTTISGNTIYF. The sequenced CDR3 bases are TGTGCCAGCAGCCCTCTCGACAGGCGGTTTACGACAATCTCTGGAAACACC.

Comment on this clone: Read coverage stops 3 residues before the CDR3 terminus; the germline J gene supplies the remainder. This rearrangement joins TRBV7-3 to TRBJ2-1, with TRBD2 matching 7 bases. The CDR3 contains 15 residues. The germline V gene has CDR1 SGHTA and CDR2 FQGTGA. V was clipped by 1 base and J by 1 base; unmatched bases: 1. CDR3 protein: CASSLRRESYNEQFF. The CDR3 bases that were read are TGTGCCAGCAGCTTAAGGCGGGAGTCCTACAATGAG.

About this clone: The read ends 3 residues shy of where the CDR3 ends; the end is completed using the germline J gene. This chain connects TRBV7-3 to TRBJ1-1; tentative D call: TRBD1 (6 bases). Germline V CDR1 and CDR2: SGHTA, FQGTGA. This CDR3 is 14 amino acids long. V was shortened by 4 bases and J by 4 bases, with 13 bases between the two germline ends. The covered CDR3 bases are TGTGCCAGCAGCTGGGGGGGGGCGGGCACTGAA. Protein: CASSWGGAGTE. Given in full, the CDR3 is CASSWGGAGTEAFF.

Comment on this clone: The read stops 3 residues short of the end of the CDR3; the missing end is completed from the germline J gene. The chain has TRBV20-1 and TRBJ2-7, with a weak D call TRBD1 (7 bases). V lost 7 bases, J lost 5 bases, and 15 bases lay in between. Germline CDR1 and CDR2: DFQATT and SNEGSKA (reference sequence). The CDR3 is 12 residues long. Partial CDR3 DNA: TGCAGTGTTCTTGGAGGGGGCAACGAG. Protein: CSVLGGGNE. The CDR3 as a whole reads CSVLGGGNEQYF.

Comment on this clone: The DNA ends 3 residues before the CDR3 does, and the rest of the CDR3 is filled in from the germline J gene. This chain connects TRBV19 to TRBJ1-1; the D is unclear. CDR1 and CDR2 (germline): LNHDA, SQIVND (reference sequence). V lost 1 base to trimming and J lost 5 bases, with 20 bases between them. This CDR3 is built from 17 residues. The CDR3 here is CASSIVRYLRGGTEAFF. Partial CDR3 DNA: TGTGCCAGTAGTATAGTCCGGTATCTACGCGGCGGGACTGAA.